The next 4 T cell receptor beta chains were all read from a single sample in a study of blood T cell repertoires in COVID-19. Repertoires were generated with immunoSEQ multiplex PCR, while TCRdb's copy carries only in-frame clones and drops some. This sample yields more than 200,000 clones, of which around 90% are seen a single time; approximately 3.7% belongs to the top ten. Source material: PBMCs or T cells enriched from blood (not recorded which). These TCRs come from a woman in her thirties who had been exposed to COVID-19.

The chain has TRBV2 and TRBJ2-7; 9 positions agree with TRBD2. Losses at the gene ends were 4 bases for V and 2 bases for J; bases not matched to a gene: 12. CDR1 and CDR2 (germline): SNHLY, FYNNEI. This CDR3 is built from 17 residues. Here the CDR3 reads CASSGVRASGATYEQYF. The CDR3 coding sequence is TGTGCCAGCAGTGGAGTTAGGGCTAGCGGGGCAACCTACGAGCAGTACTTC.

The V call is TRBV9, the J call TRBJ2-1; TRBD2 agrees at 10 bases. The length of the CDR3 is 20 residues. CDR1 is SGDLS and CDR2 is YYNGEE in the germline V gene. V lost 1 base, J lost 0 bases, and 13 bases stayed unmatched. This chain's CDR3 is CASSVSTSGPSRSSYNEQFF. The DNA of the CDR3 is TGTGCCAGCAGCGTATCGACTAGCGGGCCCTCCCGGAGCTCCTACAATGAGCAGTTCTTC. The whole variable domain, remainder taken from reference TRBV9 and TRBJ2-1, is DSGVTQTPKHLITATGQRVTLRCSPRSGDLSVYWYQQSLDQGLQFLIQYYNGEERAKGNILERFSAQQFPDLHSELNLSSLELGDSALYFCASSVSTSGPSRSSYNEQFFGPGTRLTVL.

In its sample, this clone was seen a few times. V usage is TRBV4-2 and J usage is TRBJ1-5; 8 nucleotides match TRBD1. The CDR3 is made up of 16 amino acids. Unmatched junction bases numbered 9, after V lost 1 base and J lost 7 bases. Germline V gives CDR1 LGHNA, CDR2 YNFKEQ. The CDR3 protein is CASSQAFAGGQQPQHF. In DNA, the CDR3 is TGTGCCAGCAGCCAAGCCTTCGCAGGGGGCCAGCAGCCCCAGCATTTT.

A few counts support this clone. V is TRBV6-5 and J is TRBJ1-6; D is ambiguous. The V end was cut by 5 bases, the J end by 7 bases, with 9 bases between. Germline V gene sequence: CDR1 MNHEY, CDR2 SVGAGI. The CDR3 runs 13 residues. DNA of the CDR3: TGTGCCAGCAGTAACAGAAACAATTCACCCCTCCACTTT. Translated: CASSNRNNSPLHF.